Listed here are 28 T cell receptor beta chains from one sample, sequenced in a study of cytomegalovirus exposure and HLA in healthy donors. Researchers ran the PCR with 60 Vbeta and 13 Jbeta primers. Assay: immunoSEQ multiplex PCR; the TCRdb copy retains only in-frame clones and omits some. The sample comprises over 120,000 clones, 60% to 75% of which are singletons, and 7% rests with the top ten. Sequenced input: PBMCs. Receptors originate from a man aged 30 to 39 in good health and CMV-seronegative.

This clone was observed a few times. V is TRBV18 and J is TRBJ2-7; 9 nucleotides match TRBD1. This CDR3 is 15 amino acids long. The germline V gene encodes CDR1 KGHSH and CDR2 LQKENI. The V segment lost 6 bases and the J segment 3 bases; nucleotides outside the gene matches: 9. Here the CDR3 reads CASSPPGQGLYEQYF. CDR3 in DNA: TGTGCCAGCTCGCCTCCGGGACAGGGTCTCTACGAGCAGTACTTC.

The gene calls are TRBV28 and TRBJ2-3; maybe TRBD1 (5 bases). Between the trimmed V and J ends, which lost 5 bases and 5 bases, there was a span of 14 bases. The CDR3 loop spans 14 amino acids. Germline V gene sequence: CDR1 MDHEN, CDR2 SYDVKM. The CDR3 DNA is TGTGCCAGCAGTCCGCGACAGACTTTAGATACGCAGTATTTT. Translated: CASSPRQTLDTQYF.

The chain recombines TRBV9 with TRBJ2-5; 9 nucleotides line up with TRBD1. V trimming: 2 bases; J trimming: 4 bases; junction bases outside the gene matches: 12. CDR1 SGDLS and CDR2 YYNGEE come from the germline V gene. This CDR3 comprises 17 residues. The DNA of the CDR3 is TGTGCCAGCAGCGTTTCATTTCCCGGGACAGGGTTAGAGACCCAGTACTTC. Protein sequence: CASSVSFPGTGLETQYF.

The rearrangement uses TRBV6-1 and TRBJ2-5; 12 bases fit TRBD1. The V and J ends lost 8 bases and 5 bases, in that order; junction bases with no gene match: 3. Germline V gives CDR1 MNHNS, CDR2 SASEGT. CDR3 length equals 13 residues. This CDR3 reads CASGGTGGETQYF. CDR3 sequence (DNA): TGTGCCAGCGGGGGGACAGGGGGCGAGACCCAGTACTTC.

The chain has TRBV7-3 and TRBJ2-1; 7 bases agree with TRBD2. Germline assignment: CDR1 SGHTA and CDR2 FQGTGA. Losses at the gene ends were 5 bases for V and 10 bases for J; bases not matched to a gene: 14. The length of the CDR3 is 15 residues. In nucleotides, the CDR3 is TGTGCCAGCAGCCGTCGGGGGGTGGACCCGGACGAGCAGTTCTTC. This gives the protein CASSRRGVDPDEQFF.

In this sample, this clone turned up a few times. The J gene is TRBJ1-1, the V gene TRBV19; 8 nucleotides match TRBD1. The CDR3 contains 12 residues. V shed 11 bases and J 4 bases; nucleotides not matched to a gene: 6. Germline V gives CDR1 LNHDA, CDR2 SQIVND (reference sequence). CDR3 DNA sequence: TGTGCCTCACAGGGGGAGAGCACTGAAGCTTTCTTT. Its translation is CASQGESTEAFF.

The chain recombines TRBV6-6 with TRBJ2-5, with TRBD2 as a possible D gene (6 bases). The germline CDR1 and CDR2 sequences are MNHNY and SVGAGI (reference sequence). V was shortened by 5 bases and J by 2 bases, with 18 bases between the two germline ends. The CDR3 loop spans 16 amino acids. In DNA form, the CDR3 reads TGTGCCAGCAGTCCCCAAGATGTGGGGGGACAAGAGACCCAGTACTTC. Protein product: CASSPQDVGGQETQYF.

The chain uses TRBV18 and TRBJ2-7, with 10 nucleotides matching TRBD2. Trimming took 2 bases from V and 1 from J; bases not matched to a gene: 2. The V gene's germline CDR1 is KGHSH and CDR2 LQKENI. The CDR3 totals 15 residues. CDR3 amino acids: CASSPIAGGSYEQYF. The CDR3 nucleotides read TGTGCCAGCTCACCAATAGCGGGAGGTTCCTACGAGCAGTACTTC.

This chain links TRBV29-1 with TRBJ1-4; D unresolved. Germline CDR1 and CDR2: SQVTM and ANQGSEA. The CDR3 loop spans 12 amino acids. The V end lost 6 bases, the J end lost 4 bases, and 9 bases lay between the germline ends. CDR3 coding DNA: TGCAGCGTGGGGAGGGTTAATGAAAAACTGTTTTTT. Amino acid sequence: CSVGRVNEKLFF.

This rearrangement joins TRBV30 to TRBJ1-4; D is uncertain. V was clipped by 4 bases and J by 1 base, with 7 bases between them. Germline V gene data show CDR1 as GTSNPN and CDR2 as SVGIG (reference sequence). There are 13 residues in the CDR3. The CDR3: CAWMGRTNEKLFF. In DNA form, the CDR3 reads TGTGCCTGGATGGGCCGAACTAATGAAAAACTGTTTTTT. The full variable domain, completed using reference TRBV30 and TRBJ1-4, is SQTIHQWPATLVQPVGSPLSLECTVEGTSNPNLYWYRQAAGRGLQLLFYSVGIGQISSEVPQNLSASRPQDRQFILSSKKLLLSDSGFYLCAWMGRTNEKLFFGSGTQLSVL.

The chain joins TRBV15 to TRBJ2-2; TRBD2 is a possible D gene (6 bases). V lost 11 bases, J lost 0 bases, and 10 bases lay in between. The V gene's germline CDR1 is LNHNV and CDR2 YYDKDF (reference sequence). CDR3 length equals 13 residues. The CDR3 DNA sequence: TGTGCCTTACGACTAGCGAACACCGGGGAGCTGTTTTTT. Amino acids: CALRLANTGELFF.

The chain combines TRBV28 with TRBJ2-1; D perhaps matches TRBD1 (5 bases). Trimming stripped 1 base from V and 6 bases from J, with 13 bases between. The CDR3 is 15 amino acids. Germline V lookup: CDR1 MDHEN, CDR2 SYDVKM. This CDR3 is CASSLLGRDANEQFF. CDR3 DNA sequence: TGTGCCAGCAGTTTATTAGGCAGGGATGCCAATGAGCAGTTCTTC.

In this sample, this clone turned up once. The CDR3 sequence is CASSPSGTGYQPQHF. CDR3 DNA sequence: TGTGCCAGCAGCCCCTCCGGGACAGGGTATCAGCCCCAGCATTTT. V is TRBV7-9 and J is TRBJ1-5, with 9 bases matching TRBD1. The V gene end was trimmed by 5 bases and the J gene end by 5 bases; junction bases not matched to a gene: 7. This CDR3 is 15 amino acids long. Looked up from germline, CDR1 is SEHNR and CDR2 is FQNEAQ (reference sequence).

J is TRBJ2-7 and V is TRBV6-5, with 8 bases matching TRBD2. CDR3 length: 14 residues. The trim removed 6 bases at V and 2 bases at J, leaving 6 bases unmatched. CDR1 is MNHEY, CDR2 SVGAGI, per germline. CDR3 sequence reads: CASRHSGETYEQYF. DNA for the CDR3: TGTGCCAGCAGACATAGCGGGGAGACCTACGAGCAGTACTTC.

The rearrangement links TRBV5-4 to TRBJ2-7, with D perhaps TRBD1 (7 bases). The germline V gene encodes CDR1 SGHNT and CDR2 YYREEE (reference sequence). With 4 bases removed from V and 5 bases from J, the gap between germline ends came to 13 bases. The CDR3 length is 13 residues. The CDR3 DNA is TGTGCCAGCAGCGCGGGACAGATCAACGAGCAGTACTTC. Encoded protein: CASSAGQINEQYF.

This clone was seen only a few times. This chain joins TRBV5-1 and TRBJ2-2; tentative D call: TRBD2 (5 bases). V lost 0 bases and J lost 3, with 9 bases in between. This CDR3 region has 15 residues. Germline lookup yields CDR1 SGHRS and CDR2 YFSETQ. The CDR3 DNA reads TGCGCCAGCAGCTTGGCGGGGTATGACACCGGGGAGCTGTTTTTT. This sequence encodes CASSLAGYDTGELFF.

In its sample, this clone was seen a few times. The gene calls are TRBV6-5 and TRBJ1-1; 10 bases align to TRBD1. The ends lost 7 bases at V and 6 bases at J; junction bases unmatched: 8. Germline V gene data show CDR1 as MNHEY and CDR2 as SVGAGI. The CDR3 covers 14 residues. CDR3 nucleotides: TGTGCCAGCACCTCACCCGGACAGGGGGCTGAAGCTTTCTTT. It is translated as CASTSPGQGAEAFF.

This chain joins TRBV5-1 and TRBJ2-1; 15 bases match TRBD2. J was trimmed by 5 bases and V by 4 bases; bases with no gene match: 4. This CDR3 has 16 residues. Germline V gene lookup returns CDR1 SGHRS and CDR2 YFSETQ. CDR3 residues: CASSSGLAGGHNEQFF. For the CDR3, the DNA is TGCGCCAGCAGCAGCGGACTAGCGGGAGGGCACAATGAGCAGTTCTTC.

The V and J genes are TRBV7-9 and TRBJ2-3; 9 positions agree with TRBD1. Per the germline V gene, CDR1 is SEHNR and CDR2 is FQNEAQ (reference sequence). J lost 6 bases, V lost 5 bases, and 6 bases had no gene match. The CDR3 has 14 amino acids. The CDR3: CASSVQGARDTQYF. CDR3 in DNA: TGTGCCAGCAGCGTACAGGGGGCGAGGGATACGCAGTATTTT.

The chain links TRBV27 to TRBJ2-5; 9 bases are shared with TRBD1. Germline CDR1 and CDR2: MNHEY and SMNVEV (reference sequence). J lost 5 bases, V lost 5 bases, and 27 bases had no gene match. This CDR3 has 21 amino acids. The CDR3 loop reads CASSVTSQPPGQGNGGETQYF. CDR3 bases: TGTGCCAGCAGTGTGACCTCACAACCGCCGGGACAGGGAAACGGCGGGGAGACCCAGTACTTC.

The chain couples TRBV5-4 to TRBJ2-2, with 10 nucleotides matching TRBD2. Trimming at V came to 0 bases and at J to 2 bases, leaving 1 base not matched to a gene. Germline V gene sequence: CDR1 SGHNT, CDR2 YYREEE (reference sequence). CDR3 length: 16 residues. The CDR3 region has the DNA TGTGCCAGCAGCTTGGTAGCGGGGGGCAACACCGGGGAGCTGTTTTTT. Amino acid sequence: CASSLVAGGNTGELFF.

The V gene is TRBV9, the J gene TRBJ1-2, with D perhaps matching TRBD1 (5 bases). V was pared by 9 bases and J by 7 bases, with 7 bases between. There are 9 residues in the CDR3. Germline-derived CDR1 and CDR2 are SGDLS and YYNGEE. CDR3 DNA sequence: TGTGCCATTACAGGTGGCTACACCTTC. Translated: CAITGGYTF.

V is TRBV10-3 and J is TRBJ1-1; D may be TRBD1 (5 bases). Germline CDR1 and CDR2: ENHRY and SYGVKD. Trimming removed 8 bases from V and 5 bases from J, with 15 bases in between. The length of the CDR3 is 13 residues. This chain's CDR3 is CAIGKGHGTEAFF. DNA of the CDR3: TGTGCCATCGGTAAGGGGCATGGAACTGAAGCTTTCTTT.

V is TRBV2 and J is TRBJ2-1; 12 bases map to TRBD2. V shed 4 bases and J 14 bases; nucleotides not matched to a gene: 12. There are 15 residues in the CDR3. The germline V gene encodes CDR1 SNHLY and CDR2 FYNNEI. The CDR3 nucleotides are TGTGCCAGCAGTGCCGCCGGGACTAGCGGGTGGCTGAAGTTCTTC. This translates into CASSAAGTSGWLKFF. Combining the CDR3 with reference TRBV2 and TRBJ2-1 gives the whole variable domain EPEVTQTPSHQVTQMGQEVILRCVPISNHLYFYWYRQILGQKVEFLVSFYNNEISEKSEIFDDQFSVERPDGSNFTLKIRSTKLEDSAMYFCASSAAGTSGWLKFFGPGTRLTVL.

The CDR3 is CASRETQGTAGNTEAFF. Written as DNA, the CDR3 is TGTGCCAGCAGAGAAACCCAGGGGACAGCGGGTAACACTGAAGCTTTCTTT. The chain has TRBV6-1 and TRBJ1-1, with 7 bases matching TRBD1. The V segment lost 6 bases and the J segment 2 bases; nucleotides outside the gene matches: 15. The CDR3 is made up of 17 amino acids. The V gene's germline CDR1 is MNHNS and CDR2 SASEGT.

This chain connects TRBV6-5 to TRBJ2-7, with a possible D match to TRBD1 (6 bases). This CDR3 region has 13 residues. The germline V gene encodes CDR1 MNHEY and CDR2 SVGAGI. Trimming shortened V by 4 bases and J by 3 bases, and 10 bases separated the two germline ends. This CDR3 reads CASSSGQNYEQYF. Written as DNA, the CDR3 is TGTGCCAGCAGTTCAGGACAGAACTACGAGCAGTACTTC.

This rearrangement joins TRBV6-1 to TRBJ1-2; a possible D gene is TRBD1 (6 bases). Germline V gives CDR1 MNHNS, CDR2 SASEGT. V was trimmed by 8 bases and J by 2 bases, leaving 9 bases between them. The CDR3 runs to 12 residues. As DNA, the CDR3 is TGTGCCAGCGGTGGACAGAACTATGGCTACACCTTC. Protein product: CASGGQNYGYTF.

This clone was observed a few times. V is TRBV2 and J is TRBJ1-5, with D unclear. This CDR3 is built from 14 residues. The V end lost 5 bases, the J end lost 2 bases, and 10 bases lay between the germline ends. Germline-derived CDR1 and CDR2 are SNHLY and FYNNEI. As DNA, the CDR3 is TGTGCCAGCAGTCGTGAGGTCGGCAATCAGCCCCAGCATTTT. This translates into CASSREVGNQPQHF. Drawing the rest from reference TRBV2 and TRBJ1-5, the complete variable domain is EPEVTQTPSHQVTQMGQEVILRCVPISNHLYFYWYRQILGQKVEFLVSFYNNEISEKSEIFDDQFSVERPDGSNFTLKIRSTKLEDSAMYFCASSREVGNQPQHFGDGTRLSIL.